These T cell receptor beta chains were read from a single sample in a study of CD8 T cells in Susac syndrome. TCRdb re-derived calls from the immunoSEQ multiplex PCR reads in MiXCR, one entry per CDR3 protein. This sample yields over 100,000 distinct CDR3 sequences, of which approximately 90% are seen a single time; 0.12% belongs to the top ten. The sequenced sample was CD8+ T cells from PBMCs. The source is a human donor in good health. Both conserved end residues are part of each CDR3. Fields, in order: D gene, V gene, J gene, clone size, CDR3 DNA, CDR3 protein. The D gene is left open where the match is weak. Expanded clones get a size class; other rows say once, few or many, or leave the size out.

TRBD2	TRBV29-1	TRBJ2-1	-	TGCAGCGGAGCCCCGGGGACTAGCAGTAGTGAGCAGTTCTTC	CSGAPGTSSSEQFF
TRBD1	TRBV6-2/TRBV6-3	TRBJ2-3	-	TGTGCCAGCAGCGAACAGGGGTCTGCCACAGATACGCAGTATTTT	CASSEQGSATDTQYF
TRBD1	TRBV7-9	TRBJ1-1	-	TGTGCCAGCAGCTTAACTAGGCTCCGACAGGGCAATGCCAACACTGAAGCTTTCTTT	CASSLTRLRQGNANTEAFF
-	TRBV20-1	TRBJ2-2	-	TGCAGTGCTAGGGACGGGACGAACACCGGGGAGCTGTTTTTT	CSARDGTNTGELFF
-	TRBV4-1	TRBJ2-1	-	TGCGCCAGCAGCCAAGATTTGGGGTCGTACAATGAGCAGTTCTTC	CASSQDLGSYNEQFF
TRBD2	TRBV20-1	TRBJ2-7	-	TGCAGTGCTCGTTCAGCGGGAGGGCTCTACGAGCAGTACTTC	CSARSAGGLYEQYF
-	TRBV29-1	TRBJ1-1	-	TGCAGCGTTGGGTCCAGGTCGAACACTGAAGCTTTCTTT	CSVGSRSNTEAFF
-	TRBV19	TRBJ1-2	-	TGTGCCAGTAGTCTGACAGAATATGGCTACACCTTC	CASSLTEYGYTF
TRBD1	TRBV12-3/TRBV12-4	TRBJ1-3	few	TGTGCCAGCAGCGTGACAGGGCCTGGAAACACCATATATTTT	CASSVTGPGNTIYF
-	TRBV9	TRBJ1-1	-	TGTGCCAGCAGCGCATCAGGGGCCTCGAACACTGAAGCTTTCTTT	CASSASGASNTEAFF
-	TRBV5-1	TRBJ2-1	-	TGCGCCAGCAGATTGAGGGCTAGCGAAGACAATGAGCAGTTCTTC	CASRLRASEDNEQFF